These 32 T cell receptor beta chains came from one sample sequenced in a study of OX40 agonist ivuxolimab in advanced cancers. Libraries were constructed by the immunoSEQ multiplex PCR assay. TCRdb provides this immuneACCESS table in a form limited to in-frame rearrangements. Some clones are lacking; in checked studies, under half of them reflect an unresolved V gene, and why the rest are absent is not known. Here the sample has some 99,000 clones; about 92% occur a single time. The top ten clones comprise about 1.5% of the sample. Sequences were derived from CD4+ or CD8+ T cells sorted from blood, sampled in a trial of the OX40 agonist ivuxolimab. Receptors were obtained from an adult with an advanced solid tumor such as melanoma, head and neck, liver or kidney cancer.

V and J are TRBV19 and TRBJ1-1, with 7 bases lining up with TRBD1. Germline V gives CDR1 LNHDA, CDR2 SQIVND (reference sequence). The CDR3 is 15 residues long. The ends lost 6 bases at V and 1 base at J; junction bases unmatched: 8. The CDR3: CASSHRGVRNTEAFF. The CDR3 DNA is TGTGCCAGTAGCCACAGGGGAGTAAGGAACACTGAAGCTTTCTTT.

The chain combines TRBV12-5 with TRBJ2-3, with D perhaps matching TRBD2 (6 bases). V was shortened by 2 bases and J by 0 bases, with 9 bases between the two germline ends. This CDR3 has 15 amino acids. The germline V gene has CDR1 LGHNT and CDR2 FRNRAP. Written as DNA, the CDR3 is TGTGCTAGTGGTTTGATACTAGCTAGCACAGATACGCAGTATTTT. It translates to CASGLILASTDTQYF. Full variable domain (rest looked up from reference TRBV12-5 and TRBJ2-3): DARVTQTPRHKVTEMGQEVTMRCQPILGHNTVFWYRQTMMQGLELLAYFRNRAPLDDSGMPKDRFSAEMPDATLATLKIQPSEPRDSAVYFCASGLILASTDTQYFGPGTRLTVL.

This clone was observed a single time. The V call is TRBV7-3, the J call TRBJ2-1; 9 positions match TRBD1. V lost 5 bases, J lost 4 bases, and 6 bases stayed unmatched. Germline CDR1 and CDR2: SGHTA and FQGTGA. The CDR3 spans 15 residues. This chain's CDR3 is CASSLTGQGYNEQFF. As DNA, the CDR3 is TGTGCCAGCAGCCTTACGGGACAGGGTTACAATGAGCAGTTCTTC. The whole variable domain, filled in from reference TRBV7-3 and TRBJ2-1, reads GAGVSQTPSNKVTEKGKYVELRCDPISGHTALYWYRQSLGQGPEFLIYFQGTGAADDSGLPNDRFFAVRPEGSVSTLKIQRTERGDSAVYLCASSLTGQGYNEQFFGPGTRLTVL.

The rearrangement joins TRBV30 to TRBJ2-7, with 10 bases matching TRBD2. The CDR3 covers 13 residues. From germline, CDR1 is GTSNPN and CDR2 SVGIG (reference sequence). V was clipped by 6 bases and J by 2 bases; unmatched bases: 4. CDR3 coding DNA: TGTGCCTGTTGGACTAGCGGCACCTACGAGCAGTACTTC. It yields the protein CACWTSGTYEQYF.

This clone came up once. The chain recombines TRBV28 with TRBJ2-1; D possibly matches TRBD1 or TRBD2 (6 bases each). CDR1 is MDHEN and CDR2 is SYDVKM in the germline V gene. V was pared by 11 bases and J by 9 bases, with 17 bases between. This CDR3 has 12 amino acids. CDR3 protein: CASGGSLGEQFF. In DNA, the CDR3 is TGTGCCTCCGGGGGCTCCCTCGGTGAGCAGTTCTTC.

This chain connects TRBV7-2 to TRBJ2-5; possible D gene TRBD1, 5 bases. The CDR3 contains 16 residues. The germline V gene encodes CDR1 SGHTA and CDR2 FQGNSA. With 0 bases removed from V and 4 bases from J, the gap between germline ends came to 15 bases. This CDR3 is CASSLAGPSYGETQYF. The CDR3 nucleotides read TGTGCCAGCAGCTTAGCGGGGCCGTCCTATGGAGAGACCCAGTACTTC.

The genes are TRBV6-6 and TRBJ1-5, with D maybe TRBD1 (5 bases). The CDR3 runs to 15 residues. The V gene lost 4 bases and the J gene lost 1 base, with 11 bases spanning the gap. The germline V gene encodes CDR1 MNHNY and CDR2 SVGAGI (reference sequence). The CDR3 nucleotides are TGTGCCAGCAGTTCCCTCGGGGGAAGCAATCAGCCCCAGCATTTT. This translates into CASSSLGGSNQPQHF.

V is TRBV6-6 and J is TRBJ1-2; 8 bases fit TRBD1. Germline CDR1 is MNHNY and CDR2 is SVGAGI (reference sequence). The CDR3 length is 13 residues. V shed 6 bases and J 7 bases; nucleotides not matched to a gene: 7. CDR3 region: CASRPTGGGGYTF. The CDR3 coding sequence is TGTGCCAGCAGGCCTACAGGGGGGGGTGGCTACACCTTC.

This chain links TRBV6-1 with TRBJ2-5; unclear D gene. CDR3 length equals 15 residues. CDR1 and CDR2 (germline): MNHNS, SASEGT. The V end was cut by 1 base, the J end by 4 bases, with 13 bases between. DNA for the CDR3: TGTGCCAGCAGTGAAGGGATGGGGATAGGAGAGACCCAGTACTTC. Translation: CASSEGMGIGETQYF.

The genes are TRBV7-6 and TRBJ2-7; 7 bases are a match to TRBD2. The junction had 9 bases not matched to a gene; V was cut back by 5 bases and J by 2 bases. The CDR3 is 15 residues long. The germline V gene has CDR1 SGHVS and CDR2 FNYEAQ. The CDR3 loop is CASSGGNGLAYEQYF. The CDR3 DNA reads as TGTGCCAGCAGCGGTGGTAATGGACTAGCCTACGAGCAGTACTTC.

The rearrangement uses TRBV5-4 and TRBJ2-7; 10 nucleotides align to TRBD2. The junction had 4 bases not matched to a gene; V was cut back by 4 bases and J by 0 bases. Germline lookup yields CDR1 SGHNT and CDR2 YYREEE (reference sequence). This CDR3 comprises 15 residues. CDR3 region: CASSPSGRVSYEQYF. CDR3 coding DNA: TGTGCCAGCAGCCCCAGCGGGAGGGTCTCCTACGAGCAGTACTTC.

CDR3 DNA: TGCGCCAGCAGCTTGAACCCCCGGGCCTATGGCTACACCTTC. Protein sequence: CASSLNPRAYGYTF. This rearrangement joins TRBV5-1 to TRBJ1-2; the D is unclear. CDR3 size: 14 residues. From germline, CDR1 is SGHRS and CDR2 YFSETQ. The V end was cut by 1 base, the J end by 4 bases, with 11 bases between.

This clone showed up just once. This chain uses TRBV28 with TRBJ1-5; 9 nucleotides align to TRBD1. The CDR3 totals 14 residues. CDR1 is MDHEN and CDR2 is SYDVKM in the germline V gene. Unmatched junction bases numbered 4, after V lost 3 bases and J lost 7 bases. The CDR3 protein is CASSLTGGQQPQHF. DNA for the CDR3: TGTGCCAGCAGTTTGACAGGGGGACAACAGCCCCAGCATTTT.

This clone was picked up one time. The rearrangement uses TRBV5-5 and TRBJ1-3, with 7 nucleotides matching TRBD1. The CDR3 extends over 17 amino acids. V lost 1 base to trimming and J lost 2 bases; unmatched junction nucleotides: 9. Germline V gene sequence: CDR1 SGHKS, CDR2 YYEKEE (reference sequence). The CDR3 region has the DNA TGTGCCAGCAGCTTGTTTTGGGACAGCTCGACTGGAAACACCATATATTTT. Encoded protein: CASSLFWDSSTGNTIYF.

The chain combines TRBV9 with TRBJ2-2, with 7 bases aligning to TRBD1. In germline, CDR1 is SGDLS, CDR2 YYNGEE. J was trimmed by 3 bases and V by 3 bases; bases with no gene match: 5. The CDR3 is 15 residues long. CDR3 sequence (DNA): TGTGCCAGCAGCGGACTGGACAGGTACACCGGGGAGCTGTTTTTT. Protein product: CASSGLDRYTGELFF.

This clone was observed a single time. This rearrangement joins TRBV7-9 to TRBJ1-3; D is unresolved. Trimming pared 2 bases from V and 0 bases from J, leaving 8 bases between. CDR3 length equals 15 residues. Per germline, CDR1 SEHNR and CDR2 FQNEAQ (reference sequence). CDR3 loop: CASSLIGFSGNTIYF. DNA for the CDR3: TGTGCCAGCAGCTTAATAGGGTTCTCTGGAAACACCATATATTTT.

The rearrangement joins TRBV29-1 to TRBJ1-2; D not resolved. The germline V gene encodes CDR1 SQVTM and CDR2 ANQGSEA. The CDR3 runs 13 residues. Trimming left V 0 bases short and J 0 bases short, with 5 bases between. The CDR3 loop is CSVEDGANYGYTF. The CDR3 region has the DNA TGCAGCGTTGAAGACGGAGCTAACTATGGCTACACCTTC.

This CDR3 reads CASSLGYAVRDEQFF. Written as DNA, the CDR3 is TGTGCCAGCAGCTTAGGATACGCCGTGAGGGATGAGCAGTTCTTC. V gene TRBV7-9 combines with J gene TRBJ2-1, with a tentative D call TRBD2 (5 bases). Trimming left V 1 base short and J 8 bases short, with 15 bases between. Germline CDR1 is SEHNR and CDR2 is FQNEAQ (reference sequence). This CDR3 has 15 amino acids.

The chain couples TRBV30 to TRBJ1-5; the D gene is possibly TRBD1 (5 bases). Germline loops: CDR1 GTSNPN, CDR2 SVGIG (reference sequence). The CDR3 has 14 amino acids. Between the trimmed V and J ends, which lost 4 bases and 6 bases, there was a span of 16 bases. The CDR3 bases are TGTGCCTGGACCGGGACTGGCGGTGGTCAGCCCCAGCATTTT. Protein product: CAWTGTGGGQPQHF.

CDR3 sequence reads: CASSPTSGHYNEQFF. CDR3 coding DNA: TGTGCCAGCAGCCCGACTAGCGGACATTACAATGAGCAGTTCTTC. This chain connects TRBV9 to TRBJ2-1; 9 bases align to TRBD2. V was clipped by 4 bases and J by 4 bases; unmatched bases: 6. This CDR3 has 15 amino acids. In germline, CDR1 is SGDLS, CDR2 YYNGEE.

The V and J genes are TRBV28 and TRBJ2-1; D gene uncertain. Looked up from germline, CDR1 is MDHEN and CDR2 is SYDVKM. The CDR3 is made up of 12 amino acids. V was clipped by 2 bases and J by 11 bases, with 10 bases between them. The CDR3 region is CASSLVGLKQFF. In DNA form, the CDR3 reads TGTGCCAGCAGTTTAGTGGGTCTTAAGCAGTTCTTC.

This clone was seen once. V usage is TRBV15 and J usage is TRBJ2-7; D remains ambiguous. Germline values: CDR1 LNHNV, CDR2 YYDKDF (reference sequence). The CDR3 is made up of 14 amino acids. The V end was cut by 0 bases, the J end by 0 bases, with 6 bases between. As DNA, the CDR3 is TGTGCCACCAGCAGAGACCTAAACTCCTACGAGCAGTACTTC. Translating gives CATSRDLNSYEQYF.

This clone has just a few counts. This rearrangement joins TRBV4-3 to TRBJ1-5; D is unresolved. Trimming stripped 0 bases from V and 6 bases from J, with 18 bases between. The CDR3 totals 17 residues. Germline V gene sequence: CDR1 LGHNA, CDR2 YSLEER. CDR3 coding DNA: TGCGCCAGCAGCCAAGATCCCCCGGACCAGCTGGGTCAGCCCCAGCATTTT. Residues: CASSQDPPDQLGQPQHF.

This chain uses TRBV9 with TRBJ1-3; possible D gene TRBD1, 5 bases. This CDR3 comprises 15 residues. The germline gives CDR1 SGDLS, CDR2 YYNGEE. The V and J ends lost 7 bases and 0 bases respectively, with 14 bases between them. The CDR3 here is CASGGTANSGNTIYF. The DNA of the CDR3 is TGTGCCAGCGGGGGGACGGCAAACTCTGGAAACACCATATATTTT. Supplemented by reference TRBV9 and TRBJ1-3, the full variable domain reads DSGVTQTPKHLITATGQRVTLRCSPRSGDLSVYWYQQSLDQGLQFLIQYYNGEERAKGNILERFSAQQFPDLHSELNLSSLELGDSALYFCASGGTANSGNTIYFGEGSWLTVV.

The chain joins TRBV5-6 to TRBJ1-2; no clear D gene. This CDR3 has 11 amino acids. Germline V gives CDR1 SGHDT, CDR2 YYEEEE. The V end lost 4 bases, the J end lost 5 bases, and 6 bases lay between the germline ends. The CDR3 protein is CASSREYGYTF. As DNA, the CDR3 is TGTGCCAGCAGCAGGGAATATGGCTACACCTTC.

This sequence joins TRBV11-2 and TRBJ2-3; D possibly corresponds to TRBD2 (5 bases). The germline V and J ends were trimmed by 0 bases and 7 bases, with 11 bases remaining between them. This CDR3 contains 14 residues. The V gene's germline CDR1 is SGHAT and CDR2 FQNNGV. CDR3 loop: CASSLDRGYNTQYF. The CDR3 DNA reads TGTGCCAGCAGCTTAGATCGGGGTTACAATACGCAGTATTTT.

V usage is TRBV30 and J usage is TRBJ2-1; D is unclear. Trimming pared 1 base from V and 8 bases from J, leaving 6 bases between. Per germline, CDR1 GTSNPN and CDR2 SVGIG (reference sequence). The CDR3 is 11 amino acids. The CDR3 region is CAWSDKHEQFF. CDR3 in DNA: TGTGCCTGGAGTGATAAACATGAGCAGTTCTTC.

V usage is TRBV30 and J usage is TRBJ1-6, with TRBD1 matching over 9 bases. Unmatched junction bases numbered 7, after V lost 0 bases and J lost 7 bases. The germline V gene has CDR1 GTSNPN and CDR2 SVGIG (reference sequence). The CDR3 covers 16 residues. CDR3 in DNA: TGTGCCTGGAGTGTCCCGGGACAGGGTTTGAATTCACCCCTCCACTTT. Translating gives CAWSVPGQGLNSPLHF.

The rearrangement joins TRBV4-1 to TRBJ1-2, with a weak D call TRBD1 (5 bases). The germline CDR1 and CDR2 sequences are MGHRA and YSYEKL. The CDR3 spans 14 residues. V was trimmed by 6 bases and J by 2 bases, leaving 13 bases between them. The CDR3 DNA follows: TGCGCCAGCAGTCCCTCGACAGTGAACTATGGCTACACCTTC. Its translation is CASSPSTVNYGYTF.

The V gene is TRBV7-9, the J gene TRBJ2-7; 9 bases map to TRBD1. CDR3 length: 14 residues. Germline lookup yields CDR1 SEHNR and CDR2 FQNEAQ (reference sequence). V shed 5 bases and J 5 bases; nucleotides not matched to a gene: 7. The CDR3 DNA reads TGTGCCAGCAGCCCCGGGACAGGGCGCGACGAGCAGTACTTC. This encodes CASSPGTGRDEQYF.

The rearrangement links TRBV19 to TRBJ2-7, with D perhaps TRBD1 (5 bases). This CDR3 region has 15 residues. Germline V lookup: CDR1 LNHDA, CDR2 SQIVND (reference sequence). Trimming cost V 6 bases and J 6 bases, with 21 bases left between them. The CDR3 DNA reads TGTGCCAGTAGCCCCCGGTTCGGTACAGGTAGCGAGCAGTACTTC. This sequence encodes CASSPRFGTGSEQYF.

This sequence joins TRBV4-1 and TRBJ2-5, with 12 bases identical to TRBD2. TRBJ2-7 explains the end of the DNA better; the J call may be wrong. This CDR3 region has 16 residues. The germline V gene has CDR1 MGHRA and CDR2 YSYEKL. The CDR3 DNA follows: TGCGCCAGCAGCCAGCCGACTAGCGGGAGCCCCTACGAGCAGTACTTC. Its protein product is CASSQPTSGSPYEQYF.